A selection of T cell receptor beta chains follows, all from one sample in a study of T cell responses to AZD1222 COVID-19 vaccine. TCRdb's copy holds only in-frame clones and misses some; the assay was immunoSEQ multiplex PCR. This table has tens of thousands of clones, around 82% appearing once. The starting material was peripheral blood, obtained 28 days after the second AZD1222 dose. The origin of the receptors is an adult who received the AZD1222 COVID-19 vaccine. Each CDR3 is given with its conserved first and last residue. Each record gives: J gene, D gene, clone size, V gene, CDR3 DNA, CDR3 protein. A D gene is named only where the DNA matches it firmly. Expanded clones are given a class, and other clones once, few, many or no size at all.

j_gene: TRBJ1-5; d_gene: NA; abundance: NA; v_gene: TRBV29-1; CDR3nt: TGCAGCGTTGGGGAGCCACAGCAGCCCCAGCATTTT; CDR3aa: CSVGEPQQPQHF
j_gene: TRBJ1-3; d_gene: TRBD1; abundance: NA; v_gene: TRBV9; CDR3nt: TGTGCCAGCAGCATGCAGGGGGTGGGGGACACCATATATTTT; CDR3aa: CASSMQGVGDTIYF
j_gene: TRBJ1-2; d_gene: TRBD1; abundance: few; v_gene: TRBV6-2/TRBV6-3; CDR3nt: TGTGCCAGCAGCAAGACAGGGGGCTATGGCTACACCTTC; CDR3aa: CASSKTGGYGYTF
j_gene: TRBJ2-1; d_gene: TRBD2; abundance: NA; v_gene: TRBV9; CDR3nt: TGTGCCAGCAGCGCCGGACTAGCGGGAGGCATAAATGAGCAGTTCTTC; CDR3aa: CASSAGLAGGINEQFF
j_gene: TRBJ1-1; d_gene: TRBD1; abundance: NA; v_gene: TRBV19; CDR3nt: TGTGCCAGTAGTCTAGGGGGCTGGAACACTGAAGCTTTCTTT; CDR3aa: CASSLGGWNTEAFF
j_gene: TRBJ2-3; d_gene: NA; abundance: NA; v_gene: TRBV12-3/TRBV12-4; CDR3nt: TGTGCCAGCAGCCCGCAAACGAAGGATACGCAGTATTTT; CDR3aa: CASSPQTKDTQYF
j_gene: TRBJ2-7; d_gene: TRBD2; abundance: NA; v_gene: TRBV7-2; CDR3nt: TGTGCCAGCAGCTTAGACGGAGGACTAGCGGGCTACTACGAGCAGTACTTC; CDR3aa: CASSLDGGLAGYYEQYF
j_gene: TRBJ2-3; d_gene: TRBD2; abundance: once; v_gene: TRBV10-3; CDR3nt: TGTGCCATCAGTGACTCGGGAGGGTACACTAGCACAGATACGCAGTATTTT; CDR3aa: CAISDSGGYTSTDTQYF
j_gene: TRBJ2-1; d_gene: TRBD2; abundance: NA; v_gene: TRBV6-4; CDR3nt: TGTGCCAGCAGTGAGCGGGAGGGCTCCTACAATGAGCAGTTCTTC; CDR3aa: CASSEREGSYNEQFF
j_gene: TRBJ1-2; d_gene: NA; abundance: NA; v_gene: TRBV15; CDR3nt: TGTGCCACCAGCTTAACAGGGAGCTATGGCTACACCTTC; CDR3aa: CATSLTGSYGYTF
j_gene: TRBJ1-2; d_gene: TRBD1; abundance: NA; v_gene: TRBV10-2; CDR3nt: TGCGCCAGCAGCAAGTGGGACAGAAACTATGGCTACACCTTC; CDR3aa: CASSKWDRNYGYTF
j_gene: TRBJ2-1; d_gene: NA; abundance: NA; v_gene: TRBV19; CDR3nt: TGTGCCAGTAGTAGATCGGGAGAATACTCCTACAATGAGCAGTTCTTC; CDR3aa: CASSRSGEYSYNEQFF
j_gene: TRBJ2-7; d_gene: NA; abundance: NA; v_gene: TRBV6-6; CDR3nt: TGTGCCAGCAGTTCCGGACCATTTTACGAGCAGTACTTC; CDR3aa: CASSSGPFYEQYF
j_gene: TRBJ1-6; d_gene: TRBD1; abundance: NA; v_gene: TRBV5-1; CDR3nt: TGCGCCAGCAGCCCCGGGACAGGGGTTTCACCCCTCCACTTT; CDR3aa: CASSPGTGVSPLHF
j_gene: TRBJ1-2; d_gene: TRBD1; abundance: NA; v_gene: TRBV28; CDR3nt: TGTGCCAGCAGTCCGTCGACAGGGTTGGCCTATGGCTACACCTTC; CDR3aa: CASSPSTGLAYGYTF
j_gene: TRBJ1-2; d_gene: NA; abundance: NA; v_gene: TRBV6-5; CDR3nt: TGTGCCAGCAGCCCATCCGGGGGGAGAGGGGATGGCTACACCTTC; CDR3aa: CASSPSGGRGDGYTF
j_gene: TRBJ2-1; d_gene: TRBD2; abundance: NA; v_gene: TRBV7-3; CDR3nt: TGTGCCAGCAGCTCACGGACTAGCGGGAGCGTCAATGAGCAGTTCTTC; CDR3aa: CASSSRTSGSVNEQFF
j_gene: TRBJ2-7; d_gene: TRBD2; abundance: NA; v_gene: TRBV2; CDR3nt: TGTGCCAGCAGCCTATTGACTAGCGGGAGGTACGAGCAGTACTTC; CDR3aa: CASSLLTSGRYEQYF
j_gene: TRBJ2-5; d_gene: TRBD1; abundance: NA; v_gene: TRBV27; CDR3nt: TGTGCCAGCAGTACCCGACAGGGGAAGGGGGAAGAGACCCAGTACTTC; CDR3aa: CASSTRQGKGEETQYF
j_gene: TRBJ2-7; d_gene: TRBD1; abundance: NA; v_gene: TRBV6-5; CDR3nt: TGTGCCAGCACACCTCCGGGACAGGGGATTTCCGAGCAGTACTTC; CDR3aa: CASTPPGQGISEQYF
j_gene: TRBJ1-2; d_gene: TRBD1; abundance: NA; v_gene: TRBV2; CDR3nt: TGTGCCAGCAGCGGGACAGGGGGCGATGGCTACACCTTC; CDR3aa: CASSGTGGDGYTF
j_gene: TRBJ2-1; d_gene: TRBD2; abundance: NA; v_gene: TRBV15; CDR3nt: TGTGCCACCAGCAGAGATAGTGGGGTAGCGGGAGCCAATGAGCAGTTCTTC; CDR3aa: CATSRDSGVAGANEQFF